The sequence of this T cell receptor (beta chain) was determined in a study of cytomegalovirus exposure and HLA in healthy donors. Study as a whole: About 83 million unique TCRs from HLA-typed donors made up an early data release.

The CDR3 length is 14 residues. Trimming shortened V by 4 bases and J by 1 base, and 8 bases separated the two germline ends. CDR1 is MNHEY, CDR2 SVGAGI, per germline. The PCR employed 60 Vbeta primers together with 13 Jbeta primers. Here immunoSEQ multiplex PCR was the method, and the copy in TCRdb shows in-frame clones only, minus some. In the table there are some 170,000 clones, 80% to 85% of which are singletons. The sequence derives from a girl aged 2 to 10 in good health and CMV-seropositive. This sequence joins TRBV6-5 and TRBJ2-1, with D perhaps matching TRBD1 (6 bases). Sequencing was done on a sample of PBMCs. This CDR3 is CASSFGTSYNEQFF. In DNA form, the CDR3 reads TGTGCCAGCAGTTTCGGGACATCCTACAATGAGCAGTTCTTC.